One sample yielded the 20 T cell receptor beta chains listed below, sequenced in a study of blood T cell repertoires in COVID-19. Profiling relied on immunoSEQ multiplex PCR, and the TCRdb table lists in-frame clones only, not all of them. Of over 250,000 clones detected, around 92% appear once; the ten largest clones hold about 2%. The sequencing sample was made of PBMCs or T cells enriched from blood (not recorded which). Receptors originate from an older woman who had recovered from COVID-19.

This chain links TRBV5-7 with TRBJ2-3; 9 bases agree with TRBD1. TRBV5-7 is noted as an ORF with a role that remains uncertain. This CDR3 is built from 15 residues. V was pared by 4 bases and J by 3 bases, with 6 bases of the junction left unmatched. The DNA for the CDR3 is TGTGCCAGCAGCCTACAGGGGGCTCTAACAGATACGCAGTATTTT. It encodes CASSLQGALTDTQYF.

The gene calls are TRBV6-5 and TRBJ2-1; 7 positions agree with TRBD1. Germline V gene data show CDR1 as MNHEY and CDR2 as SVGAGI. This CDR3 is 14 amino acids long. After removal of 6 bases from V and 8 bases from J, the junction contained 10 bases not matched to a gene. CDR3 DNA sequence: TGTGCCAGCAGCCCCGACAGGGCTAGTCATGAGCAGTTCTTC. Translated: CASSPDRASHEQFF.

V gene TRBV25-1 combines with J gene TRBJ1-2; D is unresolved. The CDR3 runs 14 residues. Trimming shortened V by 4 bases and J by 2 bases, and 11 bases separated the two germline ends. Germline values: CDR1 MGHDK, CDR2 SYGVNS. CDR3 in amino acids: CASSVSFNNYGYTF. The CDR3 DNA follows: TGTGCCAGCAGTGTAAGCTTTAACAACTATGGCTACACCTTC.

J is TRBJ2-1 and V is TRBV10-3; 7 bases agree with TRBD1. The CDR3 is 13 amino acids. CDR1 is ENHRY, CDR2 SYGVKD, per germline. With V trimmed by 8 bases and J by 3 bases, 4 bases remained unmatched. The DNA of the CDR3 is TGTGCCATCGGGACAGATCTCTACAATGAGCAGTTCTTC. Residues: CAIGTDLYNEQFF.

The V gene is TRBV19, the J gene TRBJ2-7, with D tentatively TRBD2 (5 bases). The V gene's germline CDR1 is LNHDA and CDR2 SQIVND (reference sequence). V lost 3 bases, J lost 7 bases, and 16 bases lay in between. The CDR3 spans 14 residues. The CDR3 DNA reads TGTGCCAGTAGTATCGGGGTGTCCGCGGCGGAGCAGTACTTC. This gives the protein CASSIGVSAAEQYF.

The chain uses TRBV19 and TRBJ1-1, with TRBD1 identical over 9 bases. Germline CDR1 and CDR2: LNHDA and SQIVND (reference sequence). The CDR3 extends over 15 amino acids. Losses at the gene ends were 4 bases for V and 8 bases for J; bases not matched to a gene: 11. The CDR3 spells CASSRNRGPGMEAFF. As DNA, the CDR3 is TGTGCCAGTAGTAGGAACAGGGGGCCGGGGATGGAAGCTTTCTTT.

CDR3 DNA sequence: TGTGCCAGCAGCCCTACAGGGGTCGGCAATCAGCCCCAGCATTTT. As protein: CASSPTGVGNQPQHF. The chain carries TRBV9 and TRBJ1-5, with 7 bases matching TRBD1. Unmatched junction bases numbered 6, after V lost 4 bases and J lost 2 bases. CDR1 and CDR2 (germline): SGDLS, YYNGEE. This CDR3 contains 15 residues.

The chain combines TRBV30 with TRBJ1-1; D might be TRBD1 (5 bases). The germline V gene has CDR1 GTSNPN and CDR2 SVGIG (reference sequence). Trimming stripped 1 base from V and 2 bases from J, with 11 bases between. The CDR3 extends over 14 amino acids. CDR3 protein: CAWSGKDSNTEAFF. CDR3 bases: TGTGCCTGGAGTGGAAAAGACAGTAACACTGAAGCTTTCTTT. Variable domain in full (rest from reference TRBV30 and TRBJ1-1): SQTIHQWPATLVQPVGSPLSLECTVEGTSNPNLYWYRQAAGRGLQLLFYSVGIGQISSEVPQNLSASRPQDRQFILSSKKLLLSDSGFYLCAWSGKDSNTEAFFGQGTRLTVV.

V and J are TRBV5-1 and TRBJ2-1; 8 bases line up with TRBD2. Germline V lookup: CDR1 SGHRS, CDR2 YFSETQ. The trim removed 8 bases at V and 8 bases at J, leaving 15 bases unmatched. The CDR3 consists of 15 residues. The CDR3 here is CARRHAGGRKDEQFF. The CDR3 DNA is TGCGCCAGACGTCACGCGGGAGGCCGGAAGGATGAGCAGTTCTTC.

This chain joins TRBV11-2 and TRBJ2-1; 7 nucleotides match TRBD1. The CDR3 totals 13 residues. V trimming: 4 bases; J trimming: 4 bases; junction bases outside the gene matches: 1. Germline V lookup: CDR1 SGHAT, CDR2 FQNNGV. CDR3 nucleotide sequence: TGTGCCAGCAGCTCGACAGGGTACAATGAGCAGTTCTTC. As protein: CASSSTGYNEQFF.

This clone was seen just once. The V and J genes are TRBV28 and TRBJ2-2, with 9 bases identical to TRBD1. This CDR3 has 18 residues. Germline V gives CDR1 MDHEN, CDR2 SYDVKM. V lost 5 bases to trimming and J lost 7 bases; unmatched junction nucleotides: 17. This CDR3 reads CASSQQHGTGKRVGELFF. DNA of the CDR3: TGTGCCAGCAGTCAACAACACGGGACAGGGAAGAGGGTCGGGGAGCTGTTTTTT.

The chain combines TRBV11-3 with TRBJ1-2; TRBD1 might be the D (6 bases). V was clipped by 4 bases and J by 2 bases, with 8 bases between them. This CDR3 contains 13 residues. The germline gives CDR1 SGHNT, CDR2 YENEEA. The CDR3 loop is CASSSGQNYGYTF. The CDR3 nucleotides read TGTGCCAGCAGCTCAGGACAGAACTATGGCTACACCTTC.

The CDR3 DNA sequence: TGTGCCAGCAGCCTCACTAGCGGGGGGACCTACAATGAGCAGTTCTTC. Translating it yields CASSLTSGGTYNEQFF. The chain couples TRBV3-1 (or the pseudogene TRBV3-2) to TRBJ2-1; 12 nucleotides align to TRBD2. The CDR3 totals 16 residues. Per germline, CDR1 LGHDT and CDR2 YNNKEL (reference sequence). Losses at the gene ends were 4 bases for V and 2 bases for J; bases not matched to a gene: 3.

The rearrangement uses TRBV21-1 and TRBJ2-5; TRBD1, as called in the table, went unchecked against the DNA. TRBV21-1 is a listed pseudogene. The length of the CDR3 is 16 residues. The CDR3 is CASSNCSGTGKETQYF. DNA for the CDR3: TGTGCCAGCAGCAACTGTAGTGGGACAGGAAAAGAGACCCAGTACTTC.

This clone was counted once. The chain joins TRBV7-8 to TRBJ1-6; weak D call: TRBD1 (6 bases). This CDR3 has 14 residues. CDR1 and CDR2 from the germline V gene are SGHVS and FQNEAQ. V was clipped by 1 base and J by 6 bases, with 7 bases between them. CDR3 nucleotides: TGTGCCAGCAGCTTAGTGGACAGTAATTCACCCCTCCACTTT. Protein sequence: CASSLVDSNSPLHF.

V gene TRBV7-3 combines with J gene TRBJ1-1, with TRBD1 as a possible D gene (5 bases). The V and J ends lost 2 bases and 9 bases respectively, with 19 bases between them. CDR1 SGHTA and CDR2 FQGTGA come from the germline V gene. This CDR3 contains 15 residues. Here the CDR3 DNA reads TGTGCCAGCAGCTTATTCCCCGGGGGGGGGAACCAAGCTTTCTTT. It specifies CASSLFPGGGNQAFF.

DNA for the CDR3: TGTGCCAGCAGCGTAGACGGGACAGGGGAGCAGTACTTC. Protein product: CASSVDGTGEQYF. The V gene is TRBV7-3, the J gene TRBJ2-7, with TRBD1 matching 9 bases. Losses at the gene ends were 5 bases for V and 7 bases for J; bases not matched to a gene: 6. Germline V gives CDR1 SGHTA, CDR2 FQGTGA. The CDR3 has 13 residues.

The V and J genes are TRBV7-8 and TRBJ2-5; D is unclear. The CDR3 contains 11 residues. V was shortened by 4 bases and J by 4 bases, with 4 bases between the two germline ends. Germline values: CDR1 SGHVS, CDR2 FQNEAQ. CDR3 amino acids: CASSSGETQYF. The CDR3 coding sequence is TGTGCCAGCAGCTCCGGAGAGACCCAGTACTTC.

The rearrangement joins TRBV3-1 (or the pseudogene TRBV3-2) to TRBJ1-1; no definite D call. The CDR3 totals 14 residues. V lost 4 bases to trimming and J lost 1 base, with 10 bases between them. From germline, CDR1 is LGHDT and CDR2 YNNKEL (reference sequence). The CDR3 here is CASSPHTPNTEAFF. CDR3 in DNA: TGTGCCAGCAGCCCCCACACCCCGAACACTGAAGCTTTCTTT.

This chain connects TRBV19 to TRBJ1-1; TRBD1 matches at 7 bases. This CDR3 comprises 14 residues. CDR1 and CDR2 from the germline V gene are LNHDA and SQIVND (reference sequence). The trim removed 5 bases at V and 5 bases at J, leaving 8 bases unmatched. The CDR3 DNA is TGTGCCAGTAGTCTACGACAGGGAAGGACTGAAGCTTTCTTT. Residues: CASSLRQGRTEAFF.